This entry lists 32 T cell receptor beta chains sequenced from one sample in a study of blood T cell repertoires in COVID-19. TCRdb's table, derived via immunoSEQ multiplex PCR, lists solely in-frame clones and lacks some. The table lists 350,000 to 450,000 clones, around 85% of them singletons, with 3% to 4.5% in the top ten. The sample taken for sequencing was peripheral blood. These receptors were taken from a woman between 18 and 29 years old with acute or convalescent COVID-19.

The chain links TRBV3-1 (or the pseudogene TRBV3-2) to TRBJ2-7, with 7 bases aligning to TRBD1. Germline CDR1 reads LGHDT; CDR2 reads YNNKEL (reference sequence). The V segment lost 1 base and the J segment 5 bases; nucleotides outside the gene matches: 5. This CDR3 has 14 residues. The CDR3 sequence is CASSQGRQGNEQYF. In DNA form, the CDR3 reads TGTGCCAGCAGCCAAGGGCGACAGGGAAACGAGCAGTACTTC.

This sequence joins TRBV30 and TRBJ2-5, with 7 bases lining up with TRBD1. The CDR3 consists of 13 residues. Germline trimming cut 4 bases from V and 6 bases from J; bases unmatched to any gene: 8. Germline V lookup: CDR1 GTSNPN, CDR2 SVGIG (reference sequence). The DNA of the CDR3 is TGTGCCTGGACCAGGGACAGCAGGCAGACCCAGTACTTC. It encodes CAWTRDSRQTQYF.

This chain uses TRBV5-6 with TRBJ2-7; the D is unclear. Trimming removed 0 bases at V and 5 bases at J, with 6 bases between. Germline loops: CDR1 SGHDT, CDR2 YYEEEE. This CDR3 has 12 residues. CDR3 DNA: TGTGCCAGCAGCTTGGGCCAGGACGAGCAGTACTTC. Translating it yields CASSLGQDEQYF.

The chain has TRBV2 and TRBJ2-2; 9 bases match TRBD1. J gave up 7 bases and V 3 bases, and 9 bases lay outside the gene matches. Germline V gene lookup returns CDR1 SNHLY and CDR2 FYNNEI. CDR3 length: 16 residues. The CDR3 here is CASSDMDRGSVGELFF. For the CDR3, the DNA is TGTGCCAGCAGTGATATGGACAGGGGCTCAGTCGGGGAGCTGTTTTTT.

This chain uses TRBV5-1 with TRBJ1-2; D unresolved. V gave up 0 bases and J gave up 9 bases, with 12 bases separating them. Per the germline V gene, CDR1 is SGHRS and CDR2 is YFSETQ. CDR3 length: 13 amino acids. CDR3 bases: TGCGCCAGCAGCTTGGGACCGCCAGACAGCTACACCTTC. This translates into CASSLGPPDSYTF.

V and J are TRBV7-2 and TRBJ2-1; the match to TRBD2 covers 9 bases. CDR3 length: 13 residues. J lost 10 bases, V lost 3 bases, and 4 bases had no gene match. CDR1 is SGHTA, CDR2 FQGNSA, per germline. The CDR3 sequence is CASSFLAGVEQFF. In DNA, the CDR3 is TGTGCCAGCAGCTTCTTAGCGGGGGTGGAGCAGTTCTTC.

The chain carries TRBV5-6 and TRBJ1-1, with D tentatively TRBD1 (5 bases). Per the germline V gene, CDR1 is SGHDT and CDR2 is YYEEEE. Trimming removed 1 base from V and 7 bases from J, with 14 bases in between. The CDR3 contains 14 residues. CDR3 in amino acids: CASSLLTGGVEAFF. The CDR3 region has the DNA TGTGCCAGCAGCTTGCTTACGGGAGGGGTTGAAGCTTTCTTT.

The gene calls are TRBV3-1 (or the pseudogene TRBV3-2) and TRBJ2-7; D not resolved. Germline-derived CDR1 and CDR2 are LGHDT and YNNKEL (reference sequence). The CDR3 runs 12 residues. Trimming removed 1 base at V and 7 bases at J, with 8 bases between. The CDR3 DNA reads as TGTGCCAGCAGCCAAGCCCATCGGGAGCAGTACTTC. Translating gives CASSQAHREQYF.

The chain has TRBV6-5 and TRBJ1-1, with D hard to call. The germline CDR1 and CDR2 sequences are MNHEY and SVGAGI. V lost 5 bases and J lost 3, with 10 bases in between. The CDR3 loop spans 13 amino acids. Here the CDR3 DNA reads TGTGCCAGCAGTCCCCGAGGTGACACTGAAGCTTTCTTT. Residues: CASSPRGDTEAFF.

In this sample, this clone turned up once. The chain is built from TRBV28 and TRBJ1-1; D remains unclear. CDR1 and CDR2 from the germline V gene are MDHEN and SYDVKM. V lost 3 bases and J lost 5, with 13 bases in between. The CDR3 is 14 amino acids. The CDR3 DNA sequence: TGTGCCAGCAGTTTCGGAGGGATCAAAACTGAAGCTTTCTTT. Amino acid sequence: CASSFGGIKTEAFF.

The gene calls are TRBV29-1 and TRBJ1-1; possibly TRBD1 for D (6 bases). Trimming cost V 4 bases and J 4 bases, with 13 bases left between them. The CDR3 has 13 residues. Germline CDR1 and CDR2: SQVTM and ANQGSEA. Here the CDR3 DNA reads TGCAGCGTTGTCACAGTGGGGGCCACTGAAGCTTTCTTT. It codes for CSVVTVGATEAFF.

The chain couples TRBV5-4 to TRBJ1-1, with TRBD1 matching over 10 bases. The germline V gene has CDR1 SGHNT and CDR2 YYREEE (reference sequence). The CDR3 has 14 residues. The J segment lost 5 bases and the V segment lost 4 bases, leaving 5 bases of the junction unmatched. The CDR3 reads CASSRQGAKTEAFF. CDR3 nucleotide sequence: TGTGCCAGCAGCCGACAGGGGGCTAAAACTGAAGCTTTCTTT.

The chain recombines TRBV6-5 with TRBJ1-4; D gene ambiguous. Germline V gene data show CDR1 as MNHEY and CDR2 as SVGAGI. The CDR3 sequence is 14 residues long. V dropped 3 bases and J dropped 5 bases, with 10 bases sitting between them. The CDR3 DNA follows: TGTGCCAGCAGTTATGATGAGAGAAATGAAAAACTGTTTTTT. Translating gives CASSYDERNEKLFF.

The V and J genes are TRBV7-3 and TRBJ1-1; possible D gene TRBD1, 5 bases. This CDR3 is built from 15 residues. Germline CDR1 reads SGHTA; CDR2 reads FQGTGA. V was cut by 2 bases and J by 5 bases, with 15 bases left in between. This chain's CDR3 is CASSLPTQGVTEAFF. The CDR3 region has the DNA TGTGCCAGCAGCTTACCCACGCAGGGTGTAACTGAAGCTTTCTTT.

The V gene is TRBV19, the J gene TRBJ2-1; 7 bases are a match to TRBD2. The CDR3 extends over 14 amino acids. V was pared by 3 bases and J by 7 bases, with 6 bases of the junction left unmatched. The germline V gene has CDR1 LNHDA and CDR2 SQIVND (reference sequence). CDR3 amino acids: CASSIGLVGNEQFF. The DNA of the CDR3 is TGTGCCAGTAGTATTGGACTAGTGGGGAATGAGCAGTTCTTC. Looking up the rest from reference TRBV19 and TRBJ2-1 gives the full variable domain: DGGITQSPKYLFRKEGQNVTLSCEQNLNHDAMYWYRQDPGQGLRLIYYSQIVNDFQKGDIAEGYSVSREKKESFPLTVTSAQKNPTAFYLCASSIGLVGNEQFFGPGTRLTVL.

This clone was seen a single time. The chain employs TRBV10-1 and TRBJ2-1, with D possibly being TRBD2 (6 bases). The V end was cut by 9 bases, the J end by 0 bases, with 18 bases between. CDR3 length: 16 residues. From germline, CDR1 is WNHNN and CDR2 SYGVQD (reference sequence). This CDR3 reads CARLGGDVSSYNEQFF. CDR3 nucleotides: TGCGCCAGATTGGGGGGAGATGTGAGCTCCTACAATGAGCAGTTCTTC.

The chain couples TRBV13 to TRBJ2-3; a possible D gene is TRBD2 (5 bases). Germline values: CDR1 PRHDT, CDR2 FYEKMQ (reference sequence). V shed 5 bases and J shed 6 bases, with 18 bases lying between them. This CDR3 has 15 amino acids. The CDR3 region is CASSAKAGKLDTQYF. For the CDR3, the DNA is TGTGCCAGCAGCGCCAAGGCGGGCAAGTTGGATACGCAGTATTTT.

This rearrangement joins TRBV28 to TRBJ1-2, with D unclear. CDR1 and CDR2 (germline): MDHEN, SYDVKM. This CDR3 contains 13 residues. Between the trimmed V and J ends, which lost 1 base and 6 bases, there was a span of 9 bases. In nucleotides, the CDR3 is TGTGCCAGCAGTTTATTGGAGGGCGATGGCTACACCTTC. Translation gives CASSLLEGDGYTF.

The CDR3 sequence is CASSVDGDGGGDSGNTIYF. The CDR3 coding sequence is TGTGCCAGCAGCGTAGACGGAGACGGAGGCGGGGACTCTGGAAACACCATATATTTT. The chain is built from TRBV9 and TRBJ1-3, with D hard to call. The ends were cut back, 0 bases at V and 0 bases at J, with 19 bases in the middle. The germline V gene encodes CDR1 SGDLS and CDR2 YYNGEE. The CDR3 length is 19 residues.

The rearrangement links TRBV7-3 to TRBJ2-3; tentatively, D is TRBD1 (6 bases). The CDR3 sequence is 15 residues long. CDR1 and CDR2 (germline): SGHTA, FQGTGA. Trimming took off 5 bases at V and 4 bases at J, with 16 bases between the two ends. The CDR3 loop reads CASSRDKGWADTQYF. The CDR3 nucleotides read TGTGCCAGCAGCCGGGACAAGGGCTGGGCAGATACGCAGTATTTT.

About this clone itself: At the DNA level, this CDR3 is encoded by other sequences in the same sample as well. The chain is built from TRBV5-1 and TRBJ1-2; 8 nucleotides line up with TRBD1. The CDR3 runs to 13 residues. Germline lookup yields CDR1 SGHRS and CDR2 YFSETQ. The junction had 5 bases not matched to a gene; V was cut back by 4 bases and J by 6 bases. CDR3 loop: CASSLGQGDGYTF. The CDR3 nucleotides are TGCGCCAGCAGCCTAGGACAGGGAGATGGCTACACCTTC.

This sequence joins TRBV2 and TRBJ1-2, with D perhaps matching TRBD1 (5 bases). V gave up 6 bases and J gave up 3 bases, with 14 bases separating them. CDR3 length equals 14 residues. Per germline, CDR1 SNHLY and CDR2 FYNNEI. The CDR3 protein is CASRLIGGDYGYTF. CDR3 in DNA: TGTGCCAGCAGGCTGATCGGGGGAGACTATGGCTACACCTTC.

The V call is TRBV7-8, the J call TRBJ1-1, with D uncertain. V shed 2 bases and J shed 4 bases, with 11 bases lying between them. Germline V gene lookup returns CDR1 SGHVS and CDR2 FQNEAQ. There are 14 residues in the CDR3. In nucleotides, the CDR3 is TGTGCCAGCAGCTTAAGTGAGGGTAGCACTGAAGCTTTCTTT. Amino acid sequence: CASSLSEGSTEAFF.

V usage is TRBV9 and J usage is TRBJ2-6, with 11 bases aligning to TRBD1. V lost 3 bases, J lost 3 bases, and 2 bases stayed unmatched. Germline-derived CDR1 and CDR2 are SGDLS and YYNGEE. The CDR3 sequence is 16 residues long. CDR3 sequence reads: CASSGTGGHGANVLTF. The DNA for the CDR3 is TGTGCCAGCAGCGGGACAGGGGGCCATGGGGCCAACGTCCTGACTTTC. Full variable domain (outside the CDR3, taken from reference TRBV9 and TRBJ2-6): DSGVTQTPKHLITATGQRVTLRCSPRSGDLSVYWYQQSLDQGLQFLIQYYNGEERAKGNILERFSAQQFPDLHSELNLSSLELGDSALYFCASSGTGGHGANVLTFGAGSRLTVL.

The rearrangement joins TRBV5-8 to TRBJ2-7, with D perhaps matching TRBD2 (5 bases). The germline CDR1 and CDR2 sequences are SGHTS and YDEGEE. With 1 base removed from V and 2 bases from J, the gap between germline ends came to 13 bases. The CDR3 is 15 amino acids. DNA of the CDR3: TGTGCCAGCAGCTTGTTAATAGGGAGAACCTACGAGCAGTACTTC. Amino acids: CASSLLIGRTYEQYF.

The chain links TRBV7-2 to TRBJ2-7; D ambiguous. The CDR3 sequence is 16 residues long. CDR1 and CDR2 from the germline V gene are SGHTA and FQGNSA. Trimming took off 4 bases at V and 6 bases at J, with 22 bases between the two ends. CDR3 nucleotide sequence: TGTGCCAGCAGCTCGCCAGGTTCCAACGCCCGAACCGAGCAGTACTTC. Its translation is CASSSPGSNARTEQYF.

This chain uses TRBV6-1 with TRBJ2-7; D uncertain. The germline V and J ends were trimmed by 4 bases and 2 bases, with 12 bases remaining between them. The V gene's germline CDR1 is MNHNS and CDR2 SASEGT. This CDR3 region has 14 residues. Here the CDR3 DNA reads TGTGCCAGCAGTGGAGCAGGCGGAACCTACGAGCAGTACTTC. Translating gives CASSGAGGTYEQYF.

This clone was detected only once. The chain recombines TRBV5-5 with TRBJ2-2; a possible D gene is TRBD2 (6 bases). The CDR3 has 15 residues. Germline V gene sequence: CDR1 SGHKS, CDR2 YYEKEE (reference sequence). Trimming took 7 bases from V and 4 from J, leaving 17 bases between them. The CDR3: CASSLRLVFTGELFF. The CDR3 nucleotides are TGTGCCAGCTCCCTGAGACTAGTGTTCACCGGGGAGCTGTTTTTT.

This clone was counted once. The CDR3 spells CASSLGNSETQYF. The CDR3 region has the DNA TGTGCCAGCAGCTTAGGTAACTCAGAGACCCAGTACTTC. The rearrangement uses TRBV13 and TRBJ2-5; D remains ambiguous. Germline V lookup: CDR1 PRHDT, CDR2 FYEKMQ (reference sequence). Trimming shortened V by 0 bases and J by 4 bases, and 6 bases separated the two germline ends. This CDR3 has 13 amino acids.

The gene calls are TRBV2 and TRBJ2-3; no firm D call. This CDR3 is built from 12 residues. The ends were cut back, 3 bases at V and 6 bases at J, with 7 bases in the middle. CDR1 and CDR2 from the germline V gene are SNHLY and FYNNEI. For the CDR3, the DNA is TGTGCCAGCAGTGATGTGAGGGATACGCAGTATTTT. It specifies CASSDVRDTQYF.

In DNA, the CDR3 is TGTGCCAGTAGTCGCAGGGGGGCCGAAAAACTGTTTTTT. Translation gives CASSRRGAEKLFF. The V and J genes are TRBV19 and TRBJ1-4; 7 positions match TRBD1. Germline V CDR1 and CDR2: LNHDA, SQIVND (reference sequence). This CDR3 has 13 amino acids. Trimming at V came to 5 bases and at J to 8 bases, leaving 5 bases not matched to a gene.

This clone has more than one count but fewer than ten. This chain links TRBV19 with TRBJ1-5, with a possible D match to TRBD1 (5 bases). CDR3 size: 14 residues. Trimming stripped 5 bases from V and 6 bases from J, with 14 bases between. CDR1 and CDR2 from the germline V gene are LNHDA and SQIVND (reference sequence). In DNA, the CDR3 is TGTGCCAGTAGTTTTACGCAGGGAACTCAGCCCCAGCATTTT. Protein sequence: CASSFTQGTQPQHF.